One and the same sample provided the 28 T cell receptor beta chains below, sequenced in a study of CD8 T cells in ankylosing spondylitis. Each CDR3 protein is one row after TCRdb ran MiXCR on the 5' RACE reads. The table shows some 87,000 distinct CDR3 sequences, with around 30% occurring only once. Sample: blood, either unsorted or a sorted T cell fraction (not recorded which). Receptors originate from a male donor with ankylosing spondylitis or in good health (not recorded which).

The table lists this clonotype with a few counts. The rearrangement uses TRBV20-1 and TRBJ2-3, with a weak D call TRBD1 (6 bases). V lost 0 bases, J lost 2 bases, and 12 bases lay in between. The germline gives CDR1 DFQATT, CDR2 SNEGSKA (reference sequence). The CDR3 length is 15 residues. Here the CDR3 DNA reads TGCAGTGCTAGAGATTATAGACAGGCCACAGATACGCAGTATTTT. Translating gives CSARDYRQATDTQYF.

This clonotype was recorded many times. This chain links TRBV12-3 or TRBV12-4 with TRBJ2-1; 8 nucleotides line up with TRBD1. CDR3 length: 16 residues. V lost 5 bases to trimming and J lost 5 bases; unmatched junction nucleotides: 11. In DNA form, the CDR3 reads TGTGCCAGCAGTCCCTATGACAGGGGTCTCCACAATGAGCAGTTCTTC. Its protein is CASSPYDRGLHNEQFF.

Only one count was recorded for this clonotype. J is TRBJ2-3 and V is TRBV7-2; D is uncertain. The V end was cut by 1 base, the J end by 0 bases, with 8 bases between. Germline V CDR1 and CDR2: SGHTA, FQGNSA. This CDR3 has 15 amino acids. The CDR3 loop reads CASSLVGSSTDTQYF. DNA of the CDR3: TGTGCCAGCAGCTTAGTGGGGTCTAGCACAGATACGCAGTATTTT.

The rearrangement joins TRBV19 to TRBJ2-2; 10 nucleotides match TRBD1. The CDR3 sequence is 14 residues long. Per germline, CDR1 LNHDA and CDR2 SQIVND (reference sequence). V dropped 10 bases and J dropped 7; count of bases not matched to a gene: 9. CDR3 region: CATWDRGSIGELFF. The CDR3 nucleotides are TGTGCCACCTGGGACAGGGGTTCGATCGGGGAGCTGTTTTTT.

This clonotype came up a few times. This chain joins TRBV20-1 and TRBJ1-5, with D possibly being TRBD1 (5 bases). Germline V gives CDR1 DFQATT, CDR2 SNEGSKA (reference sequence). The ends were cut back, 6 bases at V and 2 bases at J, with 8 bases in the middle. This CDR3 has 12 amino acids. CDR3 in DNA: TGCAGTGCGAAAGGGGGCAATCAGCCCCAGCATTTT. This encodes CSAKGGNQPQHF.

This clonotype was found many times. The genes are TRBV20-1 and TRBJ2-3; possible D gene TRBD1, 7 bases. CDR1 is DFQATT and CDR2 is SNEGSKA in the germline V gene (reference sequence). V was shortened by 6 bases and J by 5 bases, with 18 bases between the two germline ends. The CDR3 consists of 14 residues. The CDR3, as DNA: TGCAGTGCAAACCCTGGGCAGGGGGGAGATACGCAGTATTTT. It translates to CSANPGQGGDTQYF.

V and J are TRBV20-1 and TRBJ2-7, with 10 bases aligning to TRBD2. Trimming cost V 6 bases and J 4 bases; bases outside gene matches: 9. CDR3 length: 14 residues. Germline V CDR1 and CDR2: DFQATT, SNEGSKA (reference sequence). CDR3 in DNA: TGCAGTGCGCAGAAGCGGGAGGGCTGGTACGAGCAGTACTTC. As protein: CSAQKREGWYEQYF.

V and J are TRBV7-2 and TRBJ1-2; 9 nucleotides align to TRBD1. This CDR3 spans 16 amino acids. Germline CDR1 SGHTA, CDR2 FQGNSA. V lost 2 bases, J lost 3 bases, and 7 bases stayed unmatched. The CDR3 spells CASSLFRGTGHYGYTF. CDR3 bases: TGTGCCAGCAGCTTATTTAGAGGGACAGGGCACTATGGCTACACCTTC.

CDR3 coding DNA: TGTGCCAGTAGTCTGGGACAGGGGGTAAGAAACGAGCAGTACTTC. Translating gives CASSLGQGVRNEQYF. This chain links TRBV19 with TRBJ2-7, with TRBD1 identical over 11 bases. This CDR3 spans 15 amino acids. Germline V gene lookup returns CDR1 LNHDA and CDR2 SQIVND (reference sequence). The V gene end was trimmed by 5 bases and the J gene end by 5 bases; junction bases not matched to a gene: 8.

The chain links TRBV7-9 to TRBJ2-7, with unresolved D. The CDR3 length is 13 residues. The V gene's germline CDR1 is SEHNR and CDR2 FQNEAQ (reference sequence). Trimming left V 5 bases short and J 5 bases short, with 13 bases between. DNA for the CDR3: TGTGCCAGCAGCAACGAGGCAAGCGACGAGCAGTACTTC. Protein sequence: CASSNEASDEQYF.

The sample holds a few counts of this clonotype. V and J are TRBV5-6 and TRBJ2-2; 8 bases line up with TRBD1. V dropped 3 bases and J dropped 4; count of bases not matched to a gene: 2. Germline CDR1 is SGHDT and CDR2 is YYEEEE. The length of the CDR3 is 14 residues. The CDR3 DNA reads as TGTGCCAGCAGCTCGGGACAGGTCACCGGGGAGCTGTTTTTT. It yields the protein CASSSGQVTGELFF.

This clonotype was observed a handful of times. The V call is TRBV5-1, the J call TRBJ1-1; 8 bases match TRBD1. Germline CDR1 is SGHRS and CDR2 is YFSETQ. This CDR3 contains 14 residues. With V trimmed by 8 bases and J by 1 base, 7 bases remained unmatched. CDR3 in amino acids: CASTTGASNTEAFF. CDR3 sequence (DNA): TGCGCCAGTACGACAGGGGCCTCGAACACTGAAGCTTTCTTT.

The CDR3 DNA reads TGTGCCAGCAGCCCTCCGAGGAGCCCCTACGAGCAGTACGTC. Translation: CASSPPRSPYEQYV. The gene calls are TRBV7-9 and TRBJ2-7; no clear D. Trimming took off 5 bases at V and 2 bases at J, with 13 bases between the two ends. Per germline, CDR1 SEHNR and CDR2 FQNEAQ (reference sequence). The CDR3 covers 14 residues.

This chain uses TRBV5-1 with TRBJ2-1; 11 nucleotides agree with TRBD2. V dropped 0 bases and J dropped 8; count of bases not matched to a gene: 7. CDR1 and CDR2 from the germline V gene are SGHRS and YFSETQ. The CDR3 totals 16 residues. The CDR3 sequence is CASSLANLAGGDEQFF. The DNA for the CDR3 is TGCGCCAGCAGCTTGGCCAATCTAGCGGGAGGCGATGAGCAGTTCTTC.

The CDR3 here is CASSLWGINEQYF. In DNA form, the CDR3 reads TGTGCCAGCAGTTTGTGGGGGATCAACGAGCAGTACTTC. The rearrangement links TRBV6-5 to TRBJ2-7, with D perhaps given as TRBD1 or TRBD2 (5 bases each). The V end lost 4 bases, the J end lost 5 bases, and 12 bases lay between the germline ends. The CDR3 runs 13 residues. Germline V lookup: CDR1 MNHEY, CDR2 SVGAGI.

The genes are TRBV29-1 and TRBJ2-3; TRBD1 aligns across 7 bases. Germline V gene sequence: CDR1 SQVTM, CDR2 ANQGSEA. This CDR3 contains 12 residues. The J segment lost 0 bases and the V segment lost 7 bases, leaving 1 base of the junction unmatched. CDR3 sequence reads: CSGGQSTDTQYF. The CDR3 DNA reads as TGCAGCGGGGGACAGAGCACAGATACGCAGTATTTT.

The genes are TRBV5-1 and TRBJ2-3, with 15 bases aligning to TRBD2. The CDR3 runs to 17 residues. Germline CDR1 reads SGHRS; CDR2 reads YFSETQ. V gave up 3 bases and J gave up 6 bases; unmatched junction bases: 8. The CDR3 coding sequence is TGCGCCAGCAGCTCGCGGACTAGCGGGAGGGGCAGGGATACGCAGTATTTT. Its protein is CASSSRTSGRGRDTQYF.

The gene calls are TRBV15 and TRBJ1-1; D is unclear. The V gene's germline CDR1 is LNHNV and CDR2 YYDKDF (reference sequence). This CDR3 is 14 amino acids long. The ends were cut back, 6 bases at V and 5 bases at J, with 16 bases in the middle. The CDR3 protein is CATSTLGSGTEAFF. CDR3 bases: TGTGCCACCAGTACTTTGGGGTCGGGTACTGAAGCTTTCTTT.

This clonotype was found a few times. This chain links TRBV5-6 with TRBJ1-1; D unclear. V was cut by 3 bases and J by 4 bases, with 16 bases left in between. Germline CDR1 is SGHDT and CDR2 is YYEEEE. The CDR3 runs to 15 residues. In DNA form, the CDR3 reads TGTGCCAGCAGCTGGGGAGTAGGGAGAAGCACTGAAGCTTTCTTT. Its protein product is CASSWGVGRSTEAFF.

This rearrangement joins TRBV7-2 to TRBJ2-2; 8 positions match TRBD2. Looked up from germline, CDR1 is SGHTA and CDR2 is FQGNSA. The trim removed 4 bases at V and 5 bases at J, leaving 6 bases unmatched. The CDR3 consists of 15 residues. Here the CDR3 reads CASSYRAGVTGELFF. As DNA, the CDR3 is TGTGCCAGCAGCTACCGAGCGGGAGTAACCGGGGAGCTGTTTTTT.

V and J are TRBV5-1 and TRBJ1-2; 7 nucleotides match TRBD1. The junction had 12 bases not matched to a gene; V was cut back by 6 bases and J by 4 bases. The germline V gene has CDR1 SGHRS and CDR2 YFSETQ. The CDR3 consists of 15 residues. CDR3 sequence (DNA): TGCGCCAGCAAGGCCCGACAGGGATCATCCTATGGCTACACCTTC. Protein: CASKARQGSSYGYTF.

At least ten counts were recorded for this clonotype. The CDR3 nucleotides are TGTGCCAGCTCACCAATTAGGTCGGGTTCCTCCTACAATGAGCAGTTCTTC. Protein product: CASSPIRSGSSYNEQFF. The chain couples TRBV18 to TRBJ2-1; no reliable D call. V was pared by 2 bases and J by 0 bases, with 14 bases between. Germline CDR1 KGHSH, CDR2 LQKENI. This CDR3 is built from 17 residues.

The chain recombines TRBV29-1 with TRBJ1-2; a weak D match, TRBD1 (6 bases). The germline CDR1 and CDR2 sequences are SQVTM and ANQGSEA. The CDR3 runs to 14 residues. Trimming took 5 bases from V and 5 from J, leaving 18 bases between them. CDR3 in amino acids: CSVSRDISQYGYTF. DNA of the CDR3: TGCAGCGTTTCCCGGGACATTTCGCAATATGGCTACACCTTC.

The chain carries TRBV7-2 and TRBJ1-5, with D perhaps matching TRBD1 (5 bases). This CDR3 contains 17 residues. Germline V lookup: CDR1 SGHTA, CDR2 FQGNSA. Trimming removed 8 bases at V and 6 bases at J, with 26 bases between. The CDR3 DNA sequence: TGTGCCAGCGGAGCTTTTCTTTCTCAGGGCCCGGGTCAGCCCCAGCATTTT. Amino acid sequence: CASGAFLSQGPGQPQHF.

The sample holds one count of this clonotype. The gene calls are TRBV7-8 and TRBJ2-3; D ambiguous. CDR1 and CDR2 from the germline V gene are SGHVS and FQNEAQ. This CDR3 contains 15 residues. Trimming stripped 2 bases from V and 0 bases from J, with 9 bases between. This CDR3 is CASSLTLQSTDTQYF. In DNA, the CDR3 is TGTGCCAGCAGCTTAACATTACAGAGCACAGATACGCAGTATTTT.

This clonotype was picked up a small number of times. The chain links TRBV5-5 to TRBJ1-5, with unresolved D. Between the trimmed V and J ends, which lost 0 bases and 4 bases, there was a span of 5 bases. In germline, CDR1 is SGHKS, CDR2 YYEKEE (reference sequence). The length of the CDR3 is 13 residues. CDR3 sequence: CASSLDRNQPQHF. The CDR3 DNA reads TGTGCCAGCAGCTTGGATCGGAATCAGCCCCAGCATTTT.

The chain joins TRBV5-1 to TRBJ2-1; maybe TRBD1 (6 bases). Per the germline V gene, CDR1 is SGHRS and CDR2 is YFSETQ. This CDR3 comprises 12 residues. The germline V and J ends were trimmed by 0 bases and 8 bases, with 6 bases remaining between them. The CDR3 is CASSLEGDEQFF. The CDR3 DNA follows: TGCGCCAGCAGCTTGGAGGGGGATGAGCAGTTCTTC.

The CDR3 sequence is CASSQVDPNYGYTF. In DNA form, the CDR3 reads TGTGCCAGCAGCCAAGTTGATCCTAACTATGGCTACACCTTC. The V gene is TRBV4-2, the J gene TRBJ1-2; unclear D gene. V was shortened by 1 base and J by 0 bases, with 6 bases between the two germline ends. There are 14 residues in the CDR3. Germline CDR1 is LGHNA and CDR2 is YNFKEQ.